The sequence of this TCR beta chain was determined in a study of blood T cell repertoires in COVID-19. Study in general: T cells, B-cell-depleted T cells, or PBMCs supplied cDNA or gDNA.

Germline values: CDR1 MNHEY, CDR2 SMNVEV (reference sequence). Trimming took 2 bases from V and 9 from J, leaving 14 bases between them. CDR3 length: 15 residues. This clone came up once. The data were produced by immunoSEQ multiplex PCR, yet TCRdb's version contains in-frame clones alone and is incomplete. The table lists 50,000 to 75,000 clones, 91% of them singletons. This receptor was identified in a human donor in a cohort sampled during active COVID-19. The V gene is TRBV27, the J gene TRBJ1-6; maybe TRBD1 (6 bases). The specimen sequenced was peripheral blood. In nucleotides, the CDR3 is TGTGCCAGCAGTTTACAGGGAGGGGGGGGTTCACCCCTCCACTTT. Amino acid sequence: CASSLQGGGGSPLHF.